This T cell receptor (beta chain) was found in a study of blood T cell repertoires in COVID-19. The wider study: The United States, Italy and Spain were the sources of the acute and convalescent COVID-19 samples. T cells, B-cell-depleted T cells, or PBMCs supplied cDNA or gDNA.

This clone was seen a single time. This table comes from immunoSEQ multiplex PCR, and its TCRdb copy is limited to in-frame clones, with some not included. The sample shows about 250,000 clones, around 88% of them seen only once. The V end lost 1 base, the J end lost 0 bases, and 8 bases lay between the germline ends. Germline V gene data show CDR1 as SGHTS and CDR2 as YDEGEE. The CDR3 extends over 14 amino acids. The chain is built from TRBV5-8 and TRBJ2-7; TRBD1 might be the D (6 bases). This TCR was recovered from a woman of 80 years or more with COVID-19, enrolled during active disease. Material: peripheral blood. CDR3 coding DNA: TGTGCCAGCAGCTTGTGGGGGCTCTCCTACGAGCAGTACGTC. The encoded protein is CASSLWGLSYEQYV.